The source of this TCR beta chain is a study of CD4 T cells in relation to SARS-CoV-2 and coronaviruses. Study information: TCR beta CDR3s were sequenced after approximately 9-day antigen culture of PBMCs. Crossreactive spike epitopes shared across donors were mapped to their HLA restriction. Findings of the study overall: In around three fifths of donors, memory CD4+ clonotypes crossrecognized SARS-CoV-2 and at least one common cold coronavirus spike.

In the case of this clone: Its antigen is currently unknown.

TCRdb keeps only in-frame clones here, not all; method: immunoSEQ multiplex PCR. The table lists tens of thousands of clones, around 78% of them singletons. Trimming stripped 1 base from V and 5 bases from J, with 15 bases between. This CDR3 is built from 15 residues. CDR1 is SGDLS and CDR2 is YYNGEE in the germline V gene. Unexposed donor CD4+ T cells date from about 2011-2018, before the COVID-19 pandemic. Isolation of CD4+ T cells took place after less than twelve days in culture. Cultures held 2 million to 2.5 million PBMCs per well with around 9.8 IU/ml IL-2. The sequenced material came from CD4+ T cells from PBMCs, cultured in vitro. The receptor comes from a human donor in good health. The chain combines TRBV9 with TRBJ1-1; a weak D match, TRBD1 (5 bases). This CDR3 is CASSVSLDMSTEAFF. The DNA of the CDR3 is TGTGCCAGCAGCGTATCCCTGGACATGAGTACTGAAGCTTTCTTT. The complete variable domain, with remaining parts taken from reference TRBV9 and TRBJ1-1, reads DSGVTQTPKHLITATGQRVTLRCSPRSGDLSVYWYQQSLDQGLQFLIQYYNGEERAKGNILERFSAQQFPDLHSELNLSSLELGDSALYFCASSVSLDMSTEAFFGQGTRLTVV.